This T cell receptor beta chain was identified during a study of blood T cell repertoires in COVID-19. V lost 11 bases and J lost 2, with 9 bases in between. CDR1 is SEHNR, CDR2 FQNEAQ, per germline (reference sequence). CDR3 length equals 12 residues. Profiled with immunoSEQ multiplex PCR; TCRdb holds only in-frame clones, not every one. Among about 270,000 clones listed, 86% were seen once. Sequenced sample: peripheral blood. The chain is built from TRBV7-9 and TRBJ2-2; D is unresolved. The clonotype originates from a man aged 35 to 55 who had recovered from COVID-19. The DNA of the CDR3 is TGTGCCGGGCCCTCAAACACCGGGGAGCTGTTTTTT. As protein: CAGPSNTGELFF.